Following are 22 T cell receptor beta chains from one sample sequenced in a study of cytomegalovirus exposure and HLA in healthy donors. PCR was performed using 60 Vbeta and 13 Jbeta primers. Repertoires were generated with immunoSEQ multiplex PCR, while TCRdb's copy carries only in-frame clones and drops some. The sample lists about 200,000 clones; around 74% were seen once. What was sequenced was PBMCs. The receptors originated from a girl between 10 and 17 years old in good health and CMV-seropositive.

The sample holds a few counts of this clone. In DNA, the CDR3 is TGTGCCAGCAGCCCCGAGGCAGGGTTTACGGAGACCCAGTACTTC. It encodes CASSPEAGFTETQYF. The chain joins TRBV5-4 to TRBJ2-5; tentative D call: TRBD1 (5 bases). In germline, CDR1 is SGHNT, CDR2 YYREEE (reference sequence). The CDR3 has 15 amino acids. Trimming took off 4 bases at V and 5 bases at J, with 18 bases between the two ends.

The chain carries TRBV4-3 and TRBJ2-5; a weak D match, TRBD2 (7 bases). From germline, CDR1 is LGHNA and CDR2 YSLEER. V was pared by 2 bases and J by 3 bases, with 19 bases between. The CDR3 sequence is 17 residues long. The CDR3 region has the DNA TGCGCCAGCAGCCAATCCCCCAGGGGAGGGGGGGAAGAGACCCAGTACTTC. Amino acids: CASSQSPRGGGEETQYF.

This chain joins TRBV30 and TRBJ1-5, with 9 bases that match TRBD1. Germline trimming cut 1 base from V and 4 bases from J; bases unmatched to any gene: 2. Germline V CDR1 and CDR2: GTSNPN, SVGIG (reference sequence). This CDR3 has 14 amino acids. The CDR3 bases are TGTGCCTGGAGTGCGACAGGGGGGAATCAGCCCCAGCATTTT. Protein: CAWSATGGNQPQHF.

Here the CDR3 DNA reads TGTGCCAGCAGCTTAGATTGGGGGACTCGAGACCAAGAGACCCAGTACTTC. It is translated as CASSLDWGTRDQETQYF. The chain is built from TRBV11-2 and TRBJ2-5; D is perhaps TRBD2 (6 bases). Germline V gives CDR1 SGHAT, CDR2 FQNNGV. CDR3 length: 17 amino acids. V was shortened by 0 bases and J by 0 bases, with 14 bases between the two germline ends. The variable domain in full, completed from reference TRBV11-2 and TRBJ2-5, reads EAGVAQSPRYKIIEKRQSVAFWCNPISGHATLYWYQQILGQGPKLLIQFQNNGVVDDSQLPKDRFSAERLKGVDSTLKIQPAKLEDSAVYLCASSLDWGTRDQETQYFGPGTRLLVL.

The rearrangement links TRBV4-3 to TRBJ2-1; 9 bases are shared with TRBD2. The CDR3 totals 15 residues. Per germline, CDR1 LGHNA and CDR2 YSLEER. V lost 5 bases, J lost 3 bases, and 5 bases stayed unmatched. The CDR3 sequence: CASSKTSGLYNEQFF. The CDR3 region has the DNA TGCGCCAGCAGCAAGACTAGCGGTCTCTACAATGAGCAGTTCTTC.

The V call is TRBV27, the J call TRBJ2-7; 10 bases line up with TRBD2. V shed 4 bases and J 4 bases; nucleotides not matched to a gene: 7. The CDR3 spans 15 residues. CDR1 and CDR2 from the germline V gene are MNHEY and SMNVEV (reference sequence). CDR3 sequence (DNA): TGTGCCAGCAGTTCGATAGCGGGGGGACCTTACGAGCAGTACTTC. Translation gives CASSSIAGGPYEQYF.

The chain joins TRBV10-2 to TRBJ1-2; D gene unclear. V lost 2 bases and J lost 0, with 4 bases in between. The CDR3 has 13 amino acids. Germline assignment: CDR1 WSHSY and CDR2 SAAADI. The CDR3 loop reads CASSETANYGYTF. DNA of the CDR3: TGCGCCAGCAGTGAGACGGCTAACTATGGCTACACCTTC.

V is TRBV28 and J is TRBJ2-4, with 7 nucleotides matching TRBD2. This CDR3 region has 18 residues. Germline CDR1 and CDR2: MDHEN and SYDVKM. The J segment lost 1 base and the V segment lost 4 bases, leaving 13 bases of the junction unmatched. CDR3 amino acids: CASSSGWREYGAKNIQYF. The DNA for the CDR3 is TGTGCCAGCAGTTCCGGCTGGCGGGAGTATGGGGCCAAAAACATTCAGTACTTC. Full variable domain (missing parts from reference TRBV28 and TRBJ2-4): DVKVTQSSRYLVKRTGEKVFLECVQDMDHENMFWYRQDPGLGLRLIYFSYDVKMKEKGDIPEGYSVSREKKERFSLILESASTNQTSMYLCASSSGWREYGAKNIQYFGAGTRLSVL.

As regards this clone: It is unclear where the CDR3 begins or ends on the DNA, so no DNA is shown, and the CDR3 is as TCRdb lists it. The rearrangement links TRBV6-6 to TRBJ1-1; no DNA check was done on the table's D call, TRBD1. From its first to its last residue, the CDR3 has 14 amino acids. Germline V lookup: CDR1 MNHNY, CDR2 SVGAGI (reference sequence). The CDR3 sequence is CASSTSTANTEAFF.

The gene calls are TRBV7-2 and TRBJ2-3; possible D gene TRBD2, 7 bases. Trimming took off 0 bases at V and 7 bases at J, with 11 bases between the two ends. This CDR3 comprises 14 residues. Germline V CDR1 and CDR2: SGHTA, FQGNSA. CDR3 region: CASSLAGGPHTQYF. The CDR3 DNA reads TGTGCCAGCAGCTTAGCGGGGGGGCCTCATACGCAGTATTTT.

The chain is built from TRBV5-4 and TRBJ2-5; D perhaps matches TRBD1 (6 bases). This CDR3 has 14 amino acids. CDR1 and CDR2 from the germline V gene are SGHNT and YYREEE (reference sequence). Trimming removed 2 bases at V and 5 bases at J, with 13 bases between. The CDR3 is CASSFDRNSETQYF. The CDR3 bases are TGTGCCAGCAGCTTCGACAGGAATAGCGAGACCCAGTACTTC.

The chain has TRBV2 and TRBJ2-1; a weak D match, TRBD1 (6 bases). The CDR3 loop spans 14 amino acids. Trimming removed 8 bases at V and 12 bases at J, with 23 bases between. The germline gives CDR1 SNHLY, CDR2 FYNNEI. The CDR3 DNA sequence: TGTGCCAGCGCCTCAACAGGGTCCGCCTCGGCGCAGTTCTTC. Encoded protein: CASASTGSASAQFF.

This clone turned up a few times. The rearrangement links TRBV10-3 to TRBJ2-2, with D possibly matching TRBD1 (5 bases). This CDR3 region has 13 residues. In germline, CDR1 is ENHRY, CDR2 SYGVKD. Trimming removed 4 bases at V and 4 bases at J, with 7 bases between. The DNA of the CDR3 is TGTGCCATCAGTGTAGGGGTCACCGGGGAGCTGTTTTTT. Its translation is CAISVGVTGELFF.

The chain is built from TRBV5-6 and TRBJ2-7; D is perhaps TRBD1 (5 bases). Per germline, CDR1 SGHDT and CDR2 YYEEEE. V was trimmed by 2 bases and J by 1 base, leaving 7 bases between them. This CDR3 comprises 13 residues. Written as DNA, the CDR3 is TGTGCCAGCAGCTTCCCAGGGTCCTACGAGCAGTACTTC. Its translation is CASSFPGSYEQYF.

The chain couples TRBV10-3 to TRBJ1-2; TRBD1 matches 7 bases. Trimming at V came to 6 bases and at J to 2 bases, leaving 9 bases not matched to a gene. The CDR3 runs to 15 residues. Germline V lookup: CDR1 ENHRY, CDR2 SYGVKD. Here the CDR3 reads CAIRSRTGENYGYTF. CDR3 sequence (DNA): TGTGCCATCAGGTCCCGGACAGGTGAGAACTATGGCTACACCTTC.

The chain carries TRBV5-5 and TRBJ2-1; 8 bases line up with TRBD2. Per the germline V gene, CDR1 is SGHKS and CDR2 is YYEKEE (reference sequence). This CDR3 has 15 amino acids. Trimming at V came to 4 bases and at J to 3 bases, leaving 6 bases not matched to a gene. For the CDR3, the DNA is TGTGCCAGCAGCCCCGGGAGGGGGAACTACAATGAGCAGTTCTTC. Its protein product is CASSPGRGNYNEQFF.

The chain combines TRBV11-3 with TRBJ2-3, with a possible D match to TRBD1 (6 bases). The V gene's germline CDR1 is SGHNT and CDR2 YENEEA. With 3 bases removed from V and 2 bases from J, the gap between germline ends came to 9 bases. This CDR3 contains 14 residues. The CDR3: CASSLGAVTDTQYF. The CDR3 DNA reads TGTGCCAGCAGCTTGGGGGCCGTCACAGATACGCAGTATTTT. Combining the CDR3 with reference TRBV11-3 and TRBJ2-3 gives the whole variable domain EAGVVQSPRYKIIEKKQPVAFWCNPISGHNTLYWYLQNLGQGPELLIRYENEEAVDDSQLPKDRFSAERLKGVDSTLKIQPAELGDSAVYLCASSLGAVTDTQYFGPGTRLTVL.

The gene calls are TRBV10-3 and TRBJ1-2; TRBD1 agrees at 7 bases. The CDR3 is 16 amino acids. The V gene's germline CDR1 is ENHRY and CDR2 SYGVKD. With V trimmed by 3 bases and J by 3 bases, 10 bases remained unmatched. CDR3 coding DNA: TGTGCCATCAGTGAAATTATCCAGGGGGTGGACTATGGCTACACCTTC. Amino acids: CAISEIIQGVDYGYTF.

This chain connects TRBV11-3 to TRBJ1-1; TRBD1 matches 7 bases. There are 13 residues in the CDR3. Germline assignment: CDR1 SGHNT and CDR2 YENEEA. Losses at the gene ends were 5 bases for V and 4 bases for J; bases not matched to a gene: 4. Here the CDR3 reads CASSTGVRTEAFF. The CDR3 DNA sequence: TGTGCCAGCAGCACAGGGGTCCGCACTGAAGCTTTCTTT.

The rearrangement joins TRBV7-2 to TRBJ2-7; TRBD2 matches at 8 bases. The CDR3 is made up of 13 amino acids. Trimming at V came to 5 bases and at J to 5 bases, leaving 5 bases not matched to a gene. Germline loops: CDR1 SGHTA, CDR2 FQGNSA. DNA for the CDR3: TGTGCCAGCAGCCGGGGGGGCAACGACGAGCAGTACTTC. Translating it yields CASSRGGNDEQYF.

The table lists this clone with a count of one. V is TRBV2 and J is TRBJ2-2; 15 nucleotides agree with TRBD2. The junction had 6 bases not matched to a gene; V was cut back by 2 bases and J by 5 bases. This CDR3 spans 18 amino acids. The germline gives CDR1 SNHLY, CDR2 FYNNEI. For the CDR3, the DNA is TGTGCCAGCAGTGAATTCGTCGGGACTAGCGGGGGGACCGGGGAGCTGTTTTTT. Residues: CASSEFVGTSGGTGELFF.

This clone is a singleton in its sample. The V and J genes are TRBV7-6 and TRBJ2-5; 8 nucleotides line up with TRBD2. Trimming at V came to 1 base and at J to 2 bases, leaving 6 bases not matched to a gene. CDR1 is SGHVS and CDR2 is FNYEAQ in the germline V gene. This CDR3 is 16 amino acids long. For the CDR3, the DNA is TGTGCCAGCAGCTTAGGAAGCGGGGGATTACAAGAGACCCAGTACTTC. It encodes CASSLGSGGLQETQYF. The full variable domain, completed using reference TRBV7-6 and TRBJ2-5, is GAGVSQSPRYKVTKRGQDVALRCDPISGHVSLYWYRQALGQGPEFLTYFNYEAQQDKSGLPNDRFSAERPEGSISTLTIQRTEQRDSAMYRCASSLGSGGLQETQYFGPGTRLLVL.